The clone carrying this T cell receptor beta chain was seen a handful of times. What it recognizes is unknown. Germline CDR1 reads MDHEN; CDR2 reads SYDVKM. CDR3 length: 14 amino acids. The J segment lost 4 bases and the V segment lost 4 bases, leaving 7 bases of the junction unmatched. This record belongs to a study of cytomegalovirus exposure and HLA in healthy donors. Study-wide background: Of around 400 genotyped donors, 80% to 85% grouped in the Caucasian-associated ancestry cluster.

PCR involved 60 Vbeta and 13 Jbeta primers. The method was immunoSEQ multiplex PCR; TCRdb's version includes in-frame clones alone and lacks a portion of them. The sample has 140,000 or so clones; 74% are singletons. Study-wide points: Earlier results showed most TCR beta V segments being productive about 87% or about 30% of the time.

The V and J genes are TRBV28 and TRBJ2-7, with 7 bases aligning to TRBD1. Sequences were obtained from PBMCs. The TCR comes from a man between 18 and 35 years old in good health and CMV-seropositive. In nucleotides, the CDR3 is TGTGCCAGCAGTTCGAGGACAGGCTCTTACGAGCAGTACTTC. As protein: CASSSRTGSYEQYF.